This TCR beta chain appears in the sequencing data of a study of early T cells in non-severe SARS-CoV-2 infection (dated by TCRdb to 2020 to 2022). About the investigation overall: Bulk RNA from unsorted whole blood was used for TCR sequencing, so alpha and beta chains could not be paired.

The library was prepared using 5' RACE. TCRdb shows the sequencer as NextSeq 500. The TCR library protocol attached unique molecular identifiers to individual cDNA molecules to correct for sequencing error and PCR bias. TCR alpha and beta chains were both sequenced, and the abundances of alpha and beta sequences in each sample were closely correlated with each other. Regarding the original processing steps: Decombinator V4 was used to annotate the V gene, J gene and CDR3 of the TCR sequences. Expanded TCRs were defined as changing significantly between any two time points under a Poisson model with p below 0.0001. TCR abundances were normalised to the total number of TCRs sequenced in each sample and reported as counts per million. MAIT TCRs were defined by TRAV1-2 paired with TRAJ12, TRAJ20 or TRAJ33, and iNKT TCRs by TRAV10 paired with TRAJ18. VDJdb, accessed 1 November 2021, was searched for CMV, EBV and SARS-CoV-2 annotated TCRs, excluding TCRs annotated for multiple antigens. The raw public data were reprocessed by TCRdb itself: fastp quality trimming at Q25, MiXCR clonotype calling, in-frame beta chains only. Every distinct CDR3 protein forms one entry, paired with its most common genes and DNA. What appears here as the V and J calls and clone size reflects TCRdb's work, not the paper's. The table for this sample lists 45,000 to 50,000 distinct CDR3 sequences; roughly 6.5% of them were counted only once. Less than 3.5% of the sample is held by the ten biggest clonotypes.

The study at large found these results: VDJdb matching was skewed toward anti-spike CD8 responses and likely underestimated virus-specific expansions by missing private and CD4 specificities.

Worth noting for this clonotype: Its antigen is unknown. The record has no base qualities; no much larger clone is one base away.

This was a case-control study nested in a cohort of healthcare workers in London, UK, who had nasopharyngeal swab PCR tests and blood samples taken every week. Between 23 and 31 March 2020, the week of the UK lockdown, healthcare workers were enrolled and then followed up weekly for as long as 16 weeks. The CDR3 sequence holds 15 residues, the cysteine and phenylalanine included. Solely the CDR3 DNA is kept, with 45 bases framed from the first base. From V the trimming removes 6 bases and from J it removes 6 bases, while the gene matches leave 12 bases of the junction unaccounted for. CDR1 and CDR2, per the germline V gene (reference sequence), are SGHNT and YYREEE.

The TCR originated in an adult who was a healthcare worker with PCR-confirmed SARS-CoV-2 infection or an uninfected control (not recorded which). The chain employs TRBV5-4 and TRBJ2-1; 7 junctional bases match TRBD1. The sequences come from whole blood, collected at baseline. The bases read TGTGCCAGCAAAGAAGGAACAGGGGTATTCAATGAGCAGTTCTTC. The resulting protein is CASKEGTGVFNEQFF.